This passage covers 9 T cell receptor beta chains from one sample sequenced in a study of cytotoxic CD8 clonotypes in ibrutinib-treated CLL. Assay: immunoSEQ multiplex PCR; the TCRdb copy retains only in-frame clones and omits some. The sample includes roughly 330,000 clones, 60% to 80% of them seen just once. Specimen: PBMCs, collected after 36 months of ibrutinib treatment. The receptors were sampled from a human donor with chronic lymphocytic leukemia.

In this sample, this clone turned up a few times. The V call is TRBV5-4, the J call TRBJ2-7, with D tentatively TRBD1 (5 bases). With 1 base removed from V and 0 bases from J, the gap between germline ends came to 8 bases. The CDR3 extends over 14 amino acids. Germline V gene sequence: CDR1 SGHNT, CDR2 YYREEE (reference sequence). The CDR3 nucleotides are TGTGCCAGCAGCTTGCGGCAGGGCTCCTACGAGCAGTACTTC. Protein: CASSLRQGSYEQYF.

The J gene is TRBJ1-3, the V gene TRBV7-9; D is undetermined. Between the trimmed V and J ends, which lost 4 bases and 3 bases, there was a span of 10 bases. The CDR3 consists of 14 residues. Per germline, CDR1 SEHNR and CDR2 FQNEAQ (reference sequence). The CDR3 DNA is TGTGCCAGCAGCTCCTCCTCGGTTGGAAACACCATATATTTT. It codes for CASSSSSVGNTIYF.

The CDR3 DNA is TGTGCCAGCAGCCGACATGTAACCCAATTGAACACTGAAGCTTTCTTT. Its translation is CASSRHVTQLNTEAFF. The rearrangement joins TRBV9 to TRBJ1-1, with D uncertain. The CDR3 consists of 16 residues. Germline loops: CDR1 SGDLS, CDR2 YYNGEE. The V and J ends lost 4 bases and 0 bases respectively, with 16 bases between them.

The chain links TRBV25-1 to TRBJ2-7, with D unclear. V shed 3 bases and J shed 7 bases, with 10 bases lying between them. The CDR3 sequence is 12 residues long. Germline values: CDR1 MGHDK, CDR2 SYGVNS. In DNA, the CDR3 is TGTGCCAGCAGTGATCTTACGACGGAGCAGTACTTC. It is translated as CASSDLTTEQYF.

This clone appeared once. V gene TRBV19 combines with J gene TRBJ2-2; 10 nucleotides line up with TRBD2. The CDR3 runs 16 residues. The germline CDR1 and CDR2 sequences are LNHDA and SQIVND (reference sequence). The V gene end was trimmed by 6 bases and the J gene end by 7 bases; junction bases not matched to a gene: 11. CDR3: CASSSPSGSWNGELFF. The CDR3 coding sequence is TGTGCCAGTAGCAGCCCTAGCGGGAGCTGGAACGGGGAGCTGTTTTTT.

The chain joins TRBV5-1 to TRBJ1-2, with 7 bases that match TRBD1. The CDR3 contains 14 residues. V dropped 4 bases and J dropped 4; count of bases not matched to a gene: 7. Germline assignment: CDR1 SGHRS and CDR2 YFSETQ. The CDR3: CASSKVGGGYGYTF. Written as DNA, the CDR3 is TGCGCCAGCAGCAAGGTAGGGGGCGGCTATGGCTACACCTTC. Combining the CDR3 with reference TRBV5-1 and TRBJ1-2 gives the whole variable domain KAGVTQTPRYLIKTRGQQVTLSCSPISGHRSVSWYQQTPGQGLQFLFEYFSETQRNKGNFPGRFSGRQFSNSRSEMNVSTLELGDSALYLCASSKVGGGYGYTFGSGTRLTVV.

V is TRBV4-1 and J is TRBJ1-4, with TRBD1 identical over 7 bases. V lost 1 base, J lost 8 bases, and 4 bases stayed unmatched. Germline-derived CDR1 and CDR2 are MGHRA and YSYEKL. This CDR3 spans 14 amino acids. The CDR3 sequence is CASSQVGGGEKLFF. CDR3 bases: TGCGCCAGCAGCCAAGTTGGAGGGGGCGAAAAACTGTTTTTT.

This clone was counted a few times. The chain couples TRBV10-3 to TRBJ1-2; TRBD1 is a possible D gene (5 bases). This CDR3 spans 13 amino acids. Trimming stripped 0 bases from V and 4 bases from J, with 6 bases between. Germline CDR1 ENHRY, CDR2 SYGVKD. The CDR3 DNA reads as TGTGCCATCAGTGAGTCGGGGGGCTATGGCTACACCTTC. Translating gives CAISESGGYGYTF.

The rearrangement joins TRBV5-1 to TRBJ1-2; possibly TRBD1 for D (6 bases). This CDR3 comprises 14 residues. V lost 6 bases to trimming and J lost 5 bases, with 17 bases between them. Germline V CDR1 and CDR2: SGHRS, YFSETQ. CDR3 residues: CASNKQGSGYGYTF. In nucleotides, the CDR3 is TGCGCCAGCAATAAACAGGGCTCGGGTTATGGCTACACCTTC.